The clone carrying this T cell receptor beta chain was seen many times. The data were taken from a study of T cells in Graves' hyperthyroidism and ophthalmopathy. CDR1 is SNHLY and CDR2 is FYNNEI in the germline V gene. V shed 4 bases and J 2 bases; nucleotides not matched to a gene: 4. The CDR3 contains 16 residues. Researchers took RNA transcripts and amplified the TCR beta CDR3 regions from them. The primer set for the first-round RT-PCR of the TCR CDR3 was HTBI. MiXCR, run by TCRdb on the multiplex PCR reads, gives a single entry per CDR3 protein. The sample contains roughly 570,000 distinct CDR3 sequences, 15% to 19% of which appear only once.

The specimen sequenced was blood. The TCR comes from a woman aged 25 to 45 with Graves' hyperthyroidism. The chain recombines TRBV2 with TRBJ2-3, with 12 positions matching TRBD2. The CDR3 DNA reads as TGTGCCAGCAGTGTTACTAGCGGGAGGACCACAGATACGCAGTATTTT. Amino acids: CASSVTSGRTTDTQYF.